The following is a T cell receptor beta chain sequence with its context. This entry belongs to a study of blood T cell repertoires in COVID-19. On the study more broadly: From the United States, Italy and Spain came samples of acute and convalescent COVID-19. Sample material is recorded as cDNA or gDNA derived from T cells, B-cell-depleted T cells, or PBMCs.

As handled by the study authors: The authors estimated nucleated cell counts from reference gene primer amplification. Profiling relied on immunoSEQ multiplex PCR, and the TCRdb table lists in-frame clones only, not all of them. That table furnishes V, J and clone size, whereas the DNA furnished D and trimming. The table lists some 88,000 clones, 91% of them singletons. Germline lookup yields CDR1 SGDLS and CDR2 YYNGEE. The CDR3 has 15 residues. Trimming took off 0 bases at V and 0 bases at J, with 9 bases between the two ends. The sequencing sample was made of peripheral blood. The chain employs TRBV9 and TRBJ1-1, with D unresolved. The clonotype comes from a human donor with active COVID-19. The donor label of this sample is uncertain. This CDR3 is CASSVESNMNTEAFF. The CDR3 DNA follows: TGTGCCAGCAGCGTAGAATCAAACATGAACACTGAAGCTTTCTTT.